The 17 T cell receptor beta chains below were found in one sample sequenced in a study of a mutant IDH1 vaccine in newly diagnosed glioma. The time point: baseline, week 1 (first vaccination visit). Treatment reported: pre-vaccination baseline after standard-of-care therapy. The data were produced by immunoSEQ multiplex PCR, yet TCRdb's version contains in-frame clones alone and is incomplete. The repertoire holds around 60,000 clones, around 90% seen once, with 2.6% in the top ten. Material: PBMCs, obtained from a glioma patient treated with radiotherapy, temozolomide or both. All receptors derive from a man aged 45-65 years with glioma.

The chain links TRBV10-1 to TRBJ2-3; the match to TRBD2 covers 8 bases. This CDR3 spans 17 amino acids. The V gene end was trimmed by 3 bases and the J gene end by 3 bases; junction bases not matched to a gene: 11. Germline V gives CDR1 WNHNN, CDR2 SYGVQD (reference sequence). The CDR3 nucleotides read TGCGCCAGCAGTGATCCATCGGGTAGCGGGAATACAGATACGCAGTATTTT. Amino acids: CASSDPSGSGNTDTQYF.

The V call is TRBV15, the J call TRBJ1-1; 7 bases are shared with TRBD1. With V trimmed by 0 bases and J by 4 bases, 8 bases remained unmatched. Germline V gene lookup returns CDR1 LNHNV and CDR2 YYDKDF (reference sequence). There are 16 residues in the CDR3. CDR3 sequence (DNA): TGTGCCACCAGCAGAGATATGACAGGGAGAAGCACTGAAGCTTTCTTT. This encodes CATSRDMTGRSTEAFF.

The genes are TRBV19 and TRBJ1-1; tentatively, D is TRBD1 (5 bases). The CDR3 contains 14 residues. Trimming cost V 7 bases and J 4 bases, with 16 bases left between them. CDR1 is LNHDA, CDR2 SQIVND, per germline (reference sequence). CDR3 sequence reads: CASTPNHGGTEAFF. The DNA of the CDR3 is TGTGCCAGTACCCCCAACCACGGGGGCACTGAAGCTTTCTTT.

CDR3 protein: CSVYTGSNEQYF. In DNA form, the CDR3 reads TGCAGCGTTTATACAGGGTCCAACGAGCAGTACTTC. The gene calls are TRBV29-1 and TRBJ2-7; D is possibly TRBD1 (6 bases). CDR1 is SQVTM, CDR2 ANQGSEA, per germline. The ends were cut back, 5 bases at V and 5 bases at J, with 13 bases in the middle. There are 12 residues in the CDR3.

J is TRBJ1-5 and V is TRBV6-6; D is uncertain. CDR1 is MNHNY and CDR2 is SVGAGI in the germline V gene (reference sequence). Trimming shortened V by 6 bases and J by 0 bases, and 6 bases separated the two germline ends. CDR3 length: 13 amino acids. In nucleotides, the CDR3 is TGTGCCAGCAGCATCATTAGCAATCAGCCCCAGCATTTT. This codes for CASSIISNQPQHF.

The CDR3, as DNA: TGTGCCAGTAGTATCTCCAGCGGGGGGGCGAACGAGCAGTACTTC. Translation: CASSISSGGANEQYF. The gene calls are TRBV19 and TRBJ2-7; 10 bases are a match to TRBD2. Losses at the gene ends were 3 bases for V and 5 bases for J; bases not matched to a gene: 7. This CDR3 contains 15 residues. The V gene's germline CDR1 is LNHDA and CDR2 SQIVND (reference sequence). Complete variable domain (other parts from reference TRBV19 and TRBJ2-7): DGGITQSPKYLFRKEGQNVTLSCEQNLNHDAMYWYRQDPGQGLRLIYYSQIVNDFQKGDIAEGYSVSREKKESFPLTVTSAQKNPTAFYLCASSISSGGANEQYFGPGTRLTVT.

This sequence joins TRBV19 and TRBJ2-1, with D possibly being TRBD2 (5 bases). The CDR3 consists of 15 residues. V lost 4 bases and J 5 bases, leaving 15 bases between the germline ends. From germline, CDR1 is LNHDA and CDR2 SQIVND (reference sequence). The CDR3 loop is CASSRYSGLNNEQFF. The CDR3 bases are TGTGCCAGTAGTAGATACAGCGGATTAAACAATGAGCAGTTCTTC. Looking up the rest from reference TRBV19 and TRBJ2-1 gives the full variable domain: DGGITQSPKYLFRKEGQNVTLSCEQNLNHDAMYWYRQDPGQGLRLIYYSQIVNDFQKGDIAEGYSVSREKKESFPLTVTSAQKNPTAFYLCASSRYSGLNNEQFFGPGTRLTVL.

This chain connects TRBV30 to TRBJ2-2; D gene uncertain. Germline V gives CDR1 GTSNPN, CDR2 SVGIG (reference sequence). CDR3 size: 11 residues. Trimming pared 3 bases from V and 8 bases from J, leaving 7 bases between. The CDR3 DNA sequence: TGTGCCTGGAGGGCTTCGGGGGAGCTGTTTTTT. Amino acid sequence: CAWRASGELFF.

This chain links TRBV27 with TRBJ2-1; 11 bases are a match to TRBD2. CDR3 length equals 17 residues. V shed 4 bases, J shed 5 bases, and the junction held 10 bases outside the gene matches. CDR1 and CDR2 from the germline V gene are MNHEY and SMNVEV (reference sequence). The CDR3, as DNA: TGTGCCAGCAGTTCCCGCGCCCTAGCGGGAGGAGACAATGAGCAGTTCTTC. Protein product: CASSSRALAGGDNEQFF.

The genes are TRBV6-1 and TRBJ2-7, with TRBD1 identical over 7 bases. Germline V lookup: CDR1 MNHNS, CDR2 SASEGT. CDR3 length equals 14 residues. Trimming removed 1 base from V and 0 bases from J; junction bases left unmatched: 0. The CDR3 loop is CASSEGDSSYEQYF. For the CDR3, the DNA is TGTGCCAGCAGTGAAGGGGACAGCTCCTACGAGCAGTACTTC.

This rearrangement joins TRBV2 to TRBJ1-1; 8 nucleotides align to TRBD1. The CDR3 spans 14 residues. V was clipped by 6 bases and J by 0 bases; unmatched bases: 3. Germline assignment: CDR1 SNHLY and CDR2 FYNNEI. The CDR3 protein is CASRIQGVNTEAFF. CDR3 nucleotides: TGTGCCAGCAGGATACAGGGGGTGAACACTGAAGCTTTCTTT.

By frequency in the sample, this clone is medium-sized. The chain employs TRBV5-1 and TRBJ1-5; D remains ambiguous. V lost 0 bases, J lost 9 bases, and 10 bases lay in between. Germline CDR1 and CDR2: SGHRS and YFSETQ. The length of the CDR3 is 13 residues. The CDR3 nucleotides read TGCGCCAGCAGCTTGGCCTCCGGACGGCCCCAGCATTTT. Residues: CASSLASGRPQHF. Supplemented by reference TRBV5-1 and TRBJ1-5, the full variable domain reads KAGVTQTPRYLIKTRGQQVTLSCSPISGHRSVSWYQQTPGQGLQFLFEYFSETQRNKGNFPGRFSGRQFSNSRSEMNVSTLELGDSALYLCASSLASGRPQHFGDGTRLSIL.

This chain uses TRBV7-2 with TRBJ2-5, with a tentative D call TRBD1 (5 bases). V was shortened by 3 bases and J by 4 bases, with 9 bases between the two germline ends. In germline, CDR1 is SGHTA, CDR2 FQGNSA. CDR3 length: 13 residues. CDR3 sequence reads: CASSFTQGETQYF. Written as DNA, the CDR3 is TGTGCCAGCAGCTTCACCCAGGGAGAGACCCAGTACTTC.

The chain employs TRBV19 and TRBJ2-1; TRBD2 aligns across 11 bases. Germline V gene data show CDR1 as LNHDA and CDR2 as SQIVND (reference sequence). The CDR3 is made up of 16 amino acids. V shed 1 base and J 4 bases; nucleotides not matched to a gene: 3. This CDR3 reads CASSIGGTSGYNEQFF. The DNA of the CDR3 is TGTGCCAGTAGTATAGGGGGGACTAGCGGATACAATGAGCAGTTCTTC.

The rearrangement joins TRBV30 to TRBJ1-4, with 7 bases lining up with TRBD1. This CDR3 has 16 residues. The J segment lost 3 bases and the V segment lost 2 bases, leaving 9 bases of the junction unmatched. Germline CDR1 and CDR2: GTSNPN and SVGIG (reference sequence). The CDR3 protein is CAWSTGQRGPNEKLFF. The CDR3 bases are TGTGCCTGGAGTACGGGACAGCGGGGCCCTAATGAAAAACTGTTTTTT.

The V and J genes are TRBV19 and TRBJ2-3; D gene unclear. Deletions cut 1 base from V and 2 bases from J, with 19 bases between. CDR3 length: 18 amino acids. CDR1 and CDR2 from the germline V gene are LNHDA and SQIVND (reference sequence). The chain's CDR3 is CASSIGKIVRHHTDTQYF. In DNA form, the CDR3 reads TGTGCCAGTAGTATAGGGAAAATAGTCCGCCACCACACAGATACGCAGTATTTT.

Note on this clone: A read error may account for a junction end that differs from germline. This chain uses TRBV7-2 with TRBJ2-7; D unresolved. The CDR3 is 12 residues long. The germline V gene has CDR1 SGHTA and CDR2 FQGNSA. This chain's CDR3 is CASSPTPGPTTF. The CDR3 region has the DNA TGTGCCAGCAGCCCGACACCCGGGCCGACAACCTTC.